The 14 T cell receptor beta chains in this list originate from one sample, sequenced in a study of cytomegalovirus exposure and HLA in healthy donors. With 60 Vbeta and 13 Jbeta primers, the PCR was carried out. Here immunoSEQ multiplex PCR was the method, and the copy in TCRdb shows in-frame clones only, minus some. Of around 170,000 clones listed, 65% to 75% are singletons. What was sequenced was PBMCs. The receptor source for this set is a girl between 10 and 17 years old in good health and CMV-seronegative.

V is TRBV27 and J is TRBJ2-1; D is perhaps TRBD2 (6 bases). Germline lookup yields CDR1 MNHEY and CDR2 SMNVEV (reference sequence). This CDR3 is 13 amino acids long. Trimming left V 8 bases short and J 6 bases short, with 14 bases between. CDR3 loop: CASGWDLRNEQFF. The DNA of the CDR3 is TGTGCCAGCGGCTGGGACTTACGCAATGAGCAGTTCTTC.

V is TRBV19 and J is TRBJ2-2, with D possibly being TRBD2 (6 bases). Trimming took off 3 bases at V and 6 bases at J, with 11 bases between the two ends. CDR3 length: 14 residues. From germline, CDR1 is LNHDA and CDR2 SQIVND (reference sequence). This CDR3 reads CASSIMAGPGELFF. CDR3 DNA sequence: TGTGCCAGTAGTATCATGGCGGGGCCCGGGGAGCTGTTTTTT.

This chain joins TRBV15 and TRBJ1-1; D possibly corresponds to TRBD1 (5 bases). Germline CDR1 LNHNV, CDR2 YYDKDF (reference sequence). Trimming pared 8 bases from V and 0 bases from J, leaving 10 bases between. The CDR3 runs to 13 residues. Here the CDR3 reads CATRGDLNTEAFF. The CDR3 DNA sequence: TGTGCCACCCGGGGGGATTTGAACACTGAAGCTTTCTTT.

The chain is built from TRBV2 and TRBJ2-2, with TRBD2 matching over 10 bases. The CDR3 consists of 16 residues. Unmatched junction bases numbered 3, after V lost 2 bases and J lost 3 bases. Germline values: CDR1 SNHLY, CDR2 FYNNEI. CDR3 loop: CASSEWLAGDTGELFF. The CDR3 DNA follows: TGTGCCAGCAGTGAATGGCTAGCGGGGGACACCGGGGAGCTGTTTTTT.

V is TRBV6-4 and J is TRBJ1-6; 9 bases map to TRBD1. Germline CDR1 and CDR2: MRHNA and SNTAGT. Trimming cost V 8 bases and J 9 bases; bases outside gene matches: 20. CDR3 length: 18 residues. CDR3 DNA sequence: TGTGCCAGCCCTAGGCCCGGGACAGGGATCGGTTATGGTTCACCCCTCCACTTT. Translated, it gives CASPRPGTGIGYGSPLHF.

The V gene is TRBV7-3, the J gene TRBJ2-7, with D unclear. The CDR3 consists of 14 residues. Trimming left V 5 bases short and J 2 bases short, with 13 bases between. Germline V lookup: CDR1 SGHTA, CDR2 FQGTGA. CDR3 amino acids: CASSRDGQAYEQYF. The CDR3 bases are TGTGCCAGCAGCCGTGACGGCCAGGCCTACGAGCAGTACTTC. Combining the CDR3 with reference TRBV7-3 and TRBJ2-7 gives the whole variable domain GAGVSQTPSNKVTEKGKYVELRCDPISGHTALYWYRQSLGQGPEFLIYFQGTGAADDSGLPNDRFFAVRPEGSVSTLKIQRTERGDSAVYLCASSRDGQAYEQYFGPGTRLTVT.

The chain recombines TRBV10-3 with TRBJ2-5, with 11 positions matching TRBD2. Germline assignment: CDR1 ENHRY and CDR2 SYGVKD. Unmatched junction bases numbered 3, after V lost 4 bases and J lost 2 bases. This CDR3 comprises 15 residues. In DNA form, the CDR3 reads TGTGCCATCAGTGGATTAGCGGGGGGGCAAGAGACCCAGTACTTC. Protein product: CAISGLAGGQETQYF.

This clone was seen a few times. CDR3: CASSLTGDPKYEQYF. The CDR3 nucleotides are TGTGCCAGCAGTCTCACAGGGGACCCTAAATACGAGCAGTACTTC. V gene TRBV27 combines with J gene TRBJ2-7, with 7 bases identical to TRBD1. Germline CDR1 MNHEY, CDR2 SMNVEV (reference sequence). The CDR3 is 15 residues long. The J segment lost 4 bases and the V segment lost 5 bases, leaving 11 bases of the junction unmatched.

The chain links TRBV6-5 to TRBJ1-2; 8 bases line up with TRBD1. From germline, CDR1 is MNHEY and CDR2 SVGAGI. With V trimmed by 7 bases and J by 5 bases, 9 bases remained unmatched. The CDR3 runs to 14 residues. The CDR3 coding sequence is TGTGCCAGCACCCTAAGTCAGGGGGCATATGGCTACACCTTC. It translates to CASTLSQGAYGYTF.

The chain couples TRBV6-6 to TRBJ2-5; D perhaps matches TRBD1 (6 bases). CDR1 and CDR2 from the germline V gene are MNHNY and SVGAGI (reference sequence). This CDR3 contains 12 residues. Trimming removed 8 bases at V and 4 bases at J, with 11 bases between. The CDR3 DNA sequence: TGTGCCAGCTCACAGGGTGGAGAGACCCAGTACTTC. Encoded protein: CASSQGGETQYF.

The chain combines TRBV5-1 with TRBJ1-1; D uncertain. The CDR3 is 14 residues long. Germline V gene sequence: CDR1 SGHRS, CDR2 YFSETQ. V lost 1 base and J 8 bases, leaving 15 bases between the germline ends. This CDR3 is CASSLRSPEGEAFF. DNA for the CDR3: TGCGCCAGCAGCTTGAGGTCCCCCGAGGGCGAAGCTTTCTTT.

The chain recombines TRBV5-1 with TRBJ1-1; D might be TRBD1 (6 bases). Germline CDR1 is SGHRS and CDR2 is YFSETQ. Trimming took 4 bases from V and 7 from J, leaving 11 bases between them. The CDR3 covers 12 residues. CDR3 amino acids: CASSPQGSEAFF. The CDR3 DNA sequence: TGCGCCAGCAGCCCCCAGGGGAGTGAAGCTTTCTTT. Based on the CDR3 plus reference TRBV5-1 and TRBJ1-1, the full variable domain is KAGVTQTPRYLIKTRGQQVTLSCSPISGHRSVSWYQQTPGQGLQFLFEYFSETQRNKGNFPGRFSGRQFSNSRSEMNVSTLELGDSALYLCASSPQGSEAFFGQGTRLTVV.

This clone was recorded once. The chain carries TRBV5-1 and TRBJ2-1, with D unclear. The CDR3 is 16 amino acids. Germline-derived CDR1 and CDR2 are SGHRS and YFSETQ. V lost 1 base, J lost 0 bases, and 11 bases lay in between. DNA for the CDR3: TGCGCCAGCAGCTTGTTTTCAGGTAGCTCCTACAATGAGCAGTTCTTC. The encoded protein is CASSLFSGSSYNEQFF.

The count of this clone is one. This sequence joins TRBV7-9 and TRBJ1-2; D is undetermined. The CDR3 has 13 amino acids. V shed 2 bases and J shed 8 bases, with 12 bases lying between them. Germline assignment: CDR1 SEHNR and CDR2 FQNEAQ (reference sequence). CDR3 nucleotides: TGTGCCAGCAGCTTAAACGGTGGGGAGGGCTACACCTTC. It yields the protein CASSLNGGEGYTF.